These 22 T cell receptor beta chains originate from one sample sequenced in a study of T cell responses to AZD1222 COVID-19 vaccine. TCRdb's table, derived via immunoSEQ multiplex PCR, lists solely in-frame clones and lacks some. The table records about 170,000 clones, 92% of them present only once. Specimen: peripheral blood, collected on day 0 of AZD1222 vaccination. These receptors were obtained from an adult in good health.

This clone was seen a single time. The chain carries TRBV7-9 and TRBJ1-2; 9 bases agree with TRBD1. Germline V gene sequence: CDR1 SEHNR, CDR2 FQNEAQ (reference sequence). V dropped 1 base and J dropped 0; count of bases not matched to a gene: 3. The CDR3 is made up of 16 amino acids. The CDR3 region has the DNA TGTGCCAGCAGCTTAGGGGACAGGGCGCCTAACTATGGCTACACCTTC. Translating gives CASSLGDRAPNYGYTF.

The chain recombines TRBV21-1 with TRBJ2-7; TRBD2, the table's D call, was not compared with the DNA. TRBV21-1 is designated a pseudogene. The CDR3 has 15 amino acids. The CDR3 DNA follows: TGTGCCAGCAGCAACGAGGCCACGAATCACTACGAGCAGTACTTC. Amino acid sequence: CASSNEATNHYEQYF.

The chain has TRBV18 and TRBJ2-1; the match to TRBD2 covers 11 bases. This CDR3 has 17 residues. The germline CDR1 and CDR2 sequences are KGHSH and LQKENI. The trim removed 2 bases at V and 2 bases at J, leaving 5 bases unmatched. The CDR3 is CASSPSLAGGTYNEQFF. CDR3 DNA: TGTGCCAGCTCACCAAGCCTAGCGGGGGGAACCTACAATGAGCAGTTCTTC.

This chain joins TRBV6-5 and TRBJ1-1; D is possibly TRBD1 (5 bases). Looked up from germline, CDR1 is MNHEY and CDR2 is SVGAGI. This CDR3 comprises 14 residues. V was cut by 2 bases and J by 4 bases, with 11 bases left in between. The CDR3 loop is CASSYLPQGTEAFF. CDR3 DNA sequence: TGTGCCAGCAGTTACCTACCTCAGGGCACTGAAGCTTTCTTT.

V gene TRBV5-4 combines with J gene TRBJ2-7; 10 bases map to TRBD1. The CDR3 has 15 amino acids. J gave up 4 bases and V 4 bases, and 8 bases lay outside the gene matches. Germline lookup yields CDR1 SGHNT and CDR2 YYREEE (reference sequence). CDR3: CASSLRDRGFYEQYF. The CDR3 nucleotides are TGTGCCAGCAGCCTCCGGGACAGGGGTTTTTACGAGCAGTACTTC.

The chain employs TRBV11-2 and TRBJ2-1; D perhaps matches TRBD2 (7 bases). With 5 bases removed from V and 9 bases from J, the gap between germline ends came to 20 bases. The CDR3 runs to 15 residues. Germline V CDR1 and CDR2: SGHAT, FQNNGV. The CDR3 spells CASSPEGGFYSEQFF. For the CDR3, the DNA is TGTGCCAGCAGCCCGGAGGGGGGGTTCTATAGTGAGCAGTTCTTC.

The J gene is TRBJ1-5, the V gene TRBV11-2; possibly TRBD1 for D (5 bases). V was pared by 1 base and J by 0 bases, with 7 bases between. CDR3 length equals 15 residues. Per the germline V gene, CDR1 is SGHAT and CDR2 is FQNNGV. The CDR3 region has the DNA TGTGCCAGCAGCTTAGGACAGTATAGCAATCAGCCCCAGCATTTT. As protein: CASSLGQYSNQPQHF.

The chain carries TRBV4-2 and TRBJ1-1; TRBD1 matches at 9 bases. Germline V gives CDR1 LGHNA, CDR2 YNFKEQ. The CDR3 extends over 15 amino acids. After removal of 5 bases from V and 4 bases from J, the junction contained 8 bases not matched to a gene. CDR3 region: CASSTRTGESTEAFF. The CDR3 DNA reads TGTGCCAGCAGCACCCGGACAGGGGAGAGCACTGAAGCTTTCTTT.

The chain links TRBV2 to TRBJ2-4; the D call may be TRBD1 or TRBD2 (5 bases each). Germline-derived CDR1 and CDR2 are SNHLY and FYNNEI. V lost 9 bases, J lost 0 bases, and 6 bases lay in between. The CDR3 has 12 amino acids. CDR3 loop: CASGTAKNIQYF. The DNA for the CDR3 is TGTGCCAGTGGGACAGCCAAAAACATTCAGTACTTC.

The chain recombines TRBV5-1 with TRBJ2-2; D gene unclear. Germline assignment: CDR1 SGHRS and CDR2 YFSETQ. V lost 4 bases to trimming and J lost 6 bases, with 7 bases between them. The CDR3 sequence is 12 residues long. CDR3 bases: TGCGCCAGCAGCCGGAAGTCCGGGGAGCTGTTTTTT. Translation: CASSRKSGELFF.

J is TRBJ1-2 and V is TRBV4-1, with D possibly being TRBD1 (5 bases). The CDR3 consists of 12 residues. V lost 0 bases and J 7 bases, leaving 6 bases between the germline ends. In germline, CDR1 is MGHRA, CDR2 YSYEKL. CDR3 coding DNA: TGCGCCAGCAGCCAAGATGGGGCTGGCTACACCTTC. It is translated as CASSQDGAGYTF.

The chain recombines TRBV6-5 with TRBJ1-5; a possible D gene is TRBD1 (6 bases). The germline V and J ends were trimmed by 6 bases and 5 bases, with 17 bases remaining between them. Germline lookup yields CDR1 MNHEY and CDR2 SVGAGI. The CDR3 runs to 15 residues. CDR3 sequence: CASSPGATTHQPQHF. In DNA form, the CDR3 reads TGTGCCAGCAGCCCGGGGGCGACAACCCATCAGCCCCAGCATTTT.

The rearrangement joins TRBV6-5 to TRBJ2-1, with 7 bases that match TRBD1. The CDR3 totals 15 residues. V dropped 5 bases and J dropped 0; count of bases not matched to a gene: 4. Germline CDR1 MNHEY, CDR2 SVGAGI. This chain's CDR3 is CASSTNRGSYNEQFF. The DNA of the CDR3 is TGTGCCAGCAGTACCAACAGGGGCTCCTACAATGAGCAGTTCTTC.

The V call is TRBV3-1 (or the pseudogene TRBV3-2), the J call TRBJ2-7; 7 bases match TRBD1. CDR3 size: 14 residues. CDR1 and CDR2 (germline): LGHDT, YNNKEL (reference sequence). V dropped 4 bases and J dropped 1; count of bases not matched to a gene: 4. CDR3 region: CASSRLGQSYEQYF. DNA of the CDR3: TGTGCCAGCAGCCGATTGGGACAGTCCTACGAGCAGTACTTC.

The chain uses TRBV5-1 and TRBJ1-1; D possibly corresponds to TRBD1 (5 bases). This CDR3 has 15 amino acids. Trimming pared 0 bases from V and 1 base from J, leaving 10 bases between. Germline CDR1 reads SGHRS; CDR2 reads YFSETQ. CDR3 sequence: CASSLGWTPNTEAFF. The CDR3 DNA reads TGCGCCAGCAGCTTGGGGTGGACACCGAACACTGAAGCTTTCTTT.

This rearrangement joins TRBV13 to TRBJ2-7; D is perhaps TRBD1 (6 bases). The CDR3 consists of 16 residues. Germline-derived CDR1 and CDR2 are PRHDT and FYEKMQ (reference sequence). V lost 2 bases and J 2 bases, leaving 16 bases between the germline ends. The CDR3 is CASSLRSRTDTYEQYF. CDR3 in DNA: TGTGCCAGCAGCTTAAGGTCTAGGACAGATACCTACGAGCAGTACTTC.

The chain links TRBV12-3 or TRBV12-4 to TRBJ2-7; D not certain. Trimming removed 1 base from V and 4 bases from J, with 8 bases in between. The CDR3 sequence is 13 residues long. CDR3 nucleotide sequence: TGTGCCAGCAGTTTAGGCCGCGCTTACGAGCAGTACTTC. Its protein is CASSLGRAYEQYF.

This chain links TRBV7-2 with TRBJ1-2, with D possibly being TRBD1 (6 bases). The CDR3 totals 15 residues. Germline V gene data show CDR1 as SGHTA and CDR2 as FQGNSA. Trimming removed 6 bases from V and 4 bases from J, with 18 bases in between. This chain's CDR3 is CASRAGSTGPYGYTF. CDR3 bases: TGTGCCAGCAGGGCAGGGAGTACAGGGCCCTATGGCTACACCTTC.

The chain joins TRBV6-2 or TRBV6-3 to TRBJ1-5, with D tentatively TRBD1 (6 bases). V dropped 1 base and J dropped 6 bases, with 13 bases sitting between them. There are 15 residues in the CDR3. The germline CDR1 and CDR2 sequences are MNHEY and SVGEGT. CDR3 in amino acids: CASSYFPGVTQPQHF. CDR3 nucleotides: TGTGCCAGCAGTTACTTTCCAGGGGTGACTCAGCCCCAGCATTTT.

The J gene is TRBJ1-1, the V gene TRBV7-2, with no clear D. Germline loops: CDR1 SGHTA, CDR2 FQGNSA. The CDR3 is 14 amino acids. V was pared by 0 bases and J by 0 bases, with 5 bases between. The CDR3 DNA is TGTGCCAGCAGCTTAGCCCGGATGAACACTGAAGCTTTCTTT. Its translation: CASSLARMNTEAFF.

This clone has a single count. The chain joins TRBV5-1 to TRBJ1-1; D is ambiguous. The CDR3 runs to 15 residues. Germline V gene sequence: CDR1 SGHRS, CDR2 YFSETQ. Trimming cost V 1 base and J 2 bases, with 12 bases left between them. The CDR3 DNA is TGCGCCAGCAGCTTGTCATGGGAAATAAACACTGAAGCTTTCTTT. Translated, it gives CASSLSWEINTEAFF.

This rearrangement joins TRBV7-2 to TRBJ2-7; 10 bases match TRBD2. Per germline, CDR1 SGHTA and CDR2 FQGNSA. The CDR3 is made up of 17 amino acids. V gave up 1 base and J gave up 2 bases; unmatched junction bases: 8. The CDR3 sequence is CASSLGKGLALTYEQYF. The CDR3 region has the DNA TGTGCCAGCAGCTTAGGAAAGGGACTAGCGCTAACCTACGAGCAGTACTTC.